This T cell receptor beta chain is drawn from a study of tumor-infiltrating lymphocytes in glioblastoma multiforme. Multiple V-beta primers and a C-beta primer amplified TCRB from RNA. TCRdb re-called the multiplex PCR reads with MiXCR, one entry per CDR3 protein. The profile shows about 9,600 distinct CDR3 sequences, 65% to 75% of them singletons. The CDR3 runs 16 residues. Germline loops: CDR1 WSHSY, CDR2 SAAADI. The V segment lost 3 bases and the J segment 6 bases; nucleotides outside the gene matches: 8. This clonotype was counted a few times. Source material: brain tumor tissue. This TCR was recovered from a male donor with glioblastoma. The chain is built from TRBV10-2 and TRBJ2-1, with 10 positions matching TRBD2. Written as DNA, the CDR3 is TGCGCCAGCAGTGACCTCTTCTCTAGCGGGAGCAATGAGCAGTTCTTC. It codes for CASSDLFSSGSNEQFF.